Given below is one TCR beta chain in context. Its antigen remains undetermined. Base qualities are not at hand, and no much larger clone is one base apart. These data originate in a study of response to subunit inactivated influenza vaccine (dated 2018 in TCRdb). For the study in its entirety: To follow how T cells responded to a trivalent subunit inactivated influenza vaccine, the researchers relied on deep quantitative profiling of the T cell receptor repertoire. Overall results and qualifications from the work: According to the authors, only a limited number of new T cells may be recruited by each seasonal influenza vaccination.

The CDR3 has 19 amino acids, counting the end cysteine and phenylalanine. This entry keeps only the CDR3 DNA: 57 bases, framed from base 1. V and J are trimmed by 0 bases and 2 bases, and the gene matches miss 11 bases of the junction. Per the germline V gene, MDHEN is the CDR1 and SYDVKM is the CDR2. Libraries were constructed by RT-PCR. Sequencing was performed on an Illumina HiSeq 2500. TCRdb reran the public reads through fastp at Q25 and MiXCR, keeping productive beta chains. CDR3 protein duplicates are merged, each entry listing the most common genes and DNA. Present in this sample are 650,000 to 700,000 distinct CDR3 sequences, approximately 15% of which were seen just once. In total, the top ten clones hold more than 9% of the sample.

The TCR originated in a man in his fifties who received an inactivated influenza vaccine. Donor details come from another sample of the same person, matched by shared clones. The chain uses TRBV28 and TRBJ2-7, and 12 junction bases match TRBD1. The material was PBMCs from blood, obtained 11 to 12 days after vaccination. The CDR3 amino acid sequence is: CASSLWGRPRDRGPYEQYF. The DNA is as follows: TGTGCCAGCAGTTTATGGGGAAGACCTCGGGACAGGGGGCCCTACGAGCAGTACTTC. The reference TRBV28 and TRBJ2-7 proteins fill in what lies around the CDR3, so the full variable domain reads DVKVTQSSRYLVKRTGEKVFLECVQDMDHENMFWYRQDPGLGLRLIYFSYDVKMKEKGDIPEGYSVSREKKERFSLILESASTNQTSMYLCASSLWGRPRDRGPYEQYFGPGTRLTVT.